One and the same sample provided the 24 T cell receptor beta chains below, sequenced in a study of cytomegalovirus exposure and HLA in healthy donors. The study ran its PCR with 60 Vbeta and 13 Jbeta primers. Assay used: immunoSEQ multiplex PCR; TCRdb lists only in-frame clones, some missing. The data show 150,000 to 200,000 clones, about four fifths seen once. Specimen: PBMCs. The receptors shown here come from a man aged 30 to 45 in good health and CMV-seropositive.

This clone was observed once. A junction boundary mismatches the germline segment, possibly from a read error. This sequence joins TRBV7-9 and TRBJ1-6; D remains unclear. The CDR3 loop spans 12 amino acids. Germline lookup yields CDR1 SEHNR and CDR2 FQNEAQ (reference sequence). The CDR3 region has the DNA TGTTCCAGCAGCTCCTTTAATTCACCCCTCCACTTT. Amino acid sequence: CSSSSFNSPLHF.

This rearrangement joins TRBV6-5 to TRBJ2-5; D possibly corresponds to TRBD2 (7 bases). Germline assignment: CDR1 MNHEY and CDR2 SVGAGI. This CDR3 spans 16 amino acids. The germline V and J ends were trimmed by 0 bases and 9 bases, with 20 bases remaining between them. The CDR3 bases are TGTGCCAGCAGTTACTCCACCCCTTCGGAAGGGGGGGCCCAGTACTTC. It codes for CASSYSTPSEGGAQYF.

V is TRBV2 and J is TRBJ2-2; 14 nucleotides agree with TRBD2. CDR3 length: 18 residues. Per the germline V gene, CDR1 is SNHLY and CDR2 is FYNNEI. After removal of 5 bases from V and 5 bases from J, the junction contained 10 bases not matched to a gene. In DNA form, the CDR3 reads TGTGCCAGCAGTCAAATCCCGGGACTAGCGGGGGAAACCGGGGAGCTGTTTTTT. Translated, it gives CASSQIPGLAGETGELFF.

This chain links TRBV21-1 with TRBJ1-3; TRBD1, the D gene given by the table, was not confirmed from the DNA. TRBV21-1 is a pseudogene locus. The CDR3 sequence is 16 residues long. CDR3 sequence: CASSNKGQTSGNTIYF. The DNA for the CDR3 is TGTGCCAGCAGCAATAAGGGACAGACCTCTGGAAACACCATATATTTT.

The chain combines TRBV4-1 with TRBJ2-7; 7 nucleotides agree with TRBD2. CDR3 length: 15 amino acids. The ends lost 4 bases at V and 2 bases at J; junction bases unmatched: 8. Germline CDR1 reads MGHRA; CDR2 reads YSYEKL. The chain's CDR3 is CASSPPGRSAYEQYF. CDR3 nucleotides: TGCGCCAGCAGCCCGCCCGGGAGGAGTGCCTACGAGCAGTACTTC.

This sequence joins TRBV25-1 and TRBJ1-1; no firm D call. Germline V gives CDR1 MGHDK, CDR2 SYGVNS. The CDR3 runs 12 residues. Trimming took 4 bases from V and 1 from J, leaving 4 bases between them. CDR3 sequence: CASSASNTEAFF. The CDR3 bases are TGTGCCAGCAGTGCCTCGAACACTGAAGCTTTCTTT.

The gene calls are TRBV12-5 and TRBJ2-5, with D possibly TRBD1 on 6 matching bases. The CDR3 covers 12 residues. Deletions cut 6 bases from V and 3 bases from J, with 8 bases between. Germline CDR1 reads LGHNT; CDR2 reads FRNRAP. The CDR3 sequence: CASGRQEETQYF. The CDR3 nucleotides read TGTGCTAGTGGCCGACAGGAAGAGACCCAGTACTTC. The variable domain in full, completed from reference TRBV12-5 and TRBJ2-5, reads DARVTQTPRHKVTEMGQEVTMRCQPILGHNTVFWYRQTMMQGLELLAYFRNRAPLDDSGMPKDRFSAEMPDATLATLKIQPSEPRDSAVYFCASGRQEETQYFGPGTRLLVL.

The chain recombines TRBV5-6 with TRBJ2-7, with a weak D call TRBD1 (6 bases). V dropped 0 bases and J dropped 6 bases, with 10 bases sitting between them. Germline loops: CDR1 SGHDT, CDR2 YYEEEE. This CDR3 has 13 residues. The CDR3 is CASSLEGEGEQYF. CDR3 DNA: TGTGCCAGCAGCTTGGAGGGGGAAGGCGAGCAGTACTTC.

This clone was detected once. The chain combines TRBV6-5 with TRBJ1-1; D may be TRBD1 (6 bases). Trimming cost V 0 bases and J 3 bases, with 11 bases left between them. This CDR3 contains 15 residues. The germline CDR1 and CDR2 sequences are MNHEY and SVGAGI. CDR3 bases: TGTGCCAGCAGTTACTCTTCACAGGGTTACACTGAAGCTTTCTTT. Its protein product is CASSYSSQGYTEAFF.

The V and J genes are TRBV7-9 and TRBJ2-5; maybe TRBD2 (6 bases). The CDR3 has 18 amino acids. The V gene's germline CDR1 is SEHNR and CDR2 FQNEAQ (reference sequence). The V end was cut by 3 bases, the J end by 2 bases, with 22 bases between. CDR3 sequence (DNA): TGTGCCAGCAGCTTCACATTCCAGGGAGGAGGACCGCAAGAGACCCAGTACTTC. This translates into CASSFTFQGGGPQETQYF. Drawing the rest from reference TRBV7-9 and TRBJ2-5, the complete variable domain is DTGVSQNPRHKITKRGQNVTFRCDPISEHNRLYWYRQTLGQGPEFLTYFQNEAQLEKSRLLSDRFSAERPKGSFSTLEIQRTEQGDSAMYLCASSFTFQGGGPQETQYFGPGTRLLVL.

This clone was detected a few times. The CDR3 spells CASSQDRRSYTQYF. The CDR3 nucleotides are TGTGCCAGCAGCCAAGACCGCAGGTCTTATACGCAGTATTTT. The chain links TRBV4-2 to TRBJ2-3; no clear D. Germline CDR1 LGHNA, CDR2 YNFKEQ. The germline V and J ends were trimmed by 0 bases and 7 bases, with 11 bases remaining between them. This CDR3 comprises 14 residues.

The V and J genes are TRBV4-1 and TRBJ2-2; TRBD1 matches at 9 bases. Germline V gene lookup returns CDR1 MGHRA and CDR2 YSYEKL. With 4 bases clipped from V and 1 base from J, the junction kept 1 base outside the gene matches. The CDR3 runs 15 residues. The CDR3 nucleotides are TGCGCCAGCAGCCCGGGACAGGGGAACACCGGGGAGCTGTTTTTT. This codes for CASSPGQGNTGELFF.

The chain recombines TRBV4-3 with TRBJ2-7, with 7 bases that match TRBD1. This CDR3 has 15 residues. V was clipped by 0 bases and J by 5 bases; unmatched bases: 7. Germline CDR1 and CDR2: LGHNA and YSLEER. The CDR3 reads CASSQDPGQVNEQYF. The CDR3 bases are TGCGCCAGCAGCCAAGATCCCGGACAGGTCAACGAGCAGTACTTC.

This chain connects TRBV19 to TRBJ1-1; tentatively, D is TRBD1 (5 bases). There are 11 residues in the CDR3. The V end was cut by 8 bases, the J end by 11 bases, with 15 bases between. Germline V gives CDR1 LNHDA, CDR2 SQIVND (reference sequence). This CDR3 is CASGDGGNAFF. The CDR3 bases are TGTGCCAGTGGCGACGGGGGGAATGCTTTCTTT.

V gene TRBV5-1 combines with J gene TRBJ2-5; TRBD2 agrees at 10 bases. Germline assignment: CDR1 SGHRS and CDR2 YFSETQ. The CDR3 covers 16 residues. V lost 4 bases, J lost 1 base, and 7 bases stayed unmatched. The chain's CDR3 is CASSQYLAGVQETQYF. In DNA, the CDR3 is TGCGCCAGCAGCCAGTACCTAGCGGGGGTCCAAGAGACCCAGTACTTC.

The genes are TRBV7-2 and TRBJ2-7; the D gene is possibly TRBD1 (7 bases). CDR3 length: 13 amino acids. Trimming took 5 bases from V and 6 from J, leaving 14 bases between them. CDR1 is SGHTA, CDR2 FQGNSA, per germline. The chain's CDR3 is CASSPGGSGEQYF. The CDR3 nucleotides read TGTGCCAGCAGCCCAGGGGGGTCTGGCGAGCAGTACTTC.

The chain uses TRBV5-1 and TRBJ1-5; D possibly corresponds to TRBD1 (6 bases). Germline CDR1 is SGHRS and CDR2 is YFSETQ. V was trimmed by 4 bases and J by 7 bases, leaving 18 bases between them. The CDR3 totals 15 residues. The CDR3 DNA sequence: TGCGCCAGCAGCCTAGGGGGGGGTGAGGGCCAGCCCCAGCATTTT. Encoded protein: CASSLGGGEGQPQHF.

The V and J genes are TRBV5-6 and TRBJ2-5; D is possibly TRBD2 (5 bases). Germline values: CDR1 SGHDT, CDR2 YYEEEE. CDR3 length: 15 amino acids. V was trimmed by 2 bases and J by 4 bases, leaving 15 bases between them. Written as DNA, the CDR3 is TGTGCCAGCAGCTTCGGGATTACTACACGAGAGACCCAGTACTTC. This encodes CASSFGITTRETQYF.

This chain connects TRBV5-6 to TRBJ2-7, with 10 positions matching TRBD2. Trimming took 1 base from V and 3 from J; bases not matched to a gene: 4. The germline gives CDR1 SGHDT, CDR2 YYEEEE. There are 15 residues in the CDR3. For the CDR3, the DNA is TGTGCCAGCAGCTTGATGGTAGCGGGGGGCTACGAGCAGTACTTC. This encodes CASSLMVAGGYEQYF.

This clone was detected a few times. This chain joins TRBV4-3 and TRBJ2-1, with TRBD2 as a possible D gene (5 bases). The CDR3 is 16 residues long. Germline CDR1 LGHNA, CDR2 YSLEER. Between the trimmed V and J ends, which lost 1 base and 6 bases, there was a span of 16 bases. The DNA of the CDR3 is TGCGCCAGCAGCCAAGTTGGGCGACTAATTGTCAATGAGCAGTTCTTC. It encodes CASSQVGRLIVNEQFF.

The chain has TRBV5-1 and TRBJ1-6, with D perhaps TRBD1 (5 bases). The germline V gene encodes CDR1 SGHRS and CDR2 YFSETQ. This CDR3 is built from 14 residues. The germline V and J ends were trimmed by 7 bases and 7 bases, with 15 bases remaining between them. CDR3: CASGTGVENSPLHF. The DNA for the CDR3 is TGCGCCAGCGGGACGGGGGTGGAGAATTCACCCCTCCACTTT.

V usage is TRBV7-2 and J usage is TRBJ1-2, with 7 positions matching TRBD1. The CDR3 totals 13 residues. The germline gives CDR1 SGHTA, CDR2 FQGNSA. Trimming at V came to 4 bases and at J to 7 bases, leaving 6 bases not matched to a gene. CDR3 sequence reads: CASSSQTGIGYTF. The CDR3 coding sequence is TGTGCCAGCAGCTCACAGACAGGGATTGGCTACACCTTC.

V is TRBV9 and J is TRBJ2-7, with 10 bases matching TRBD2. V lost 2 bases to trimming and J lost 1 base; unmatched junction nucleotides: 6. The CDR3 consists of 16 residues. Germline V gene data show CDR1 as SGDLS and CDR2 as YYNGEE. In nucleotides, the CDR3 is TGTGCCAGCAGCGTGGGGACTAGCGCGTATTCCTACGAGCAGTACTTC. Its protein is CASSVGTSAYSYEQYF.

The rearrangement joins TRBV4-1 to TRBJ1-5; no firm D call. The CDR3 extends over 15 amino acids. V gave up 0 bases and J gave up 3 bases, with 9 bases separating them. Germline loops: CDR1 MGHRA, CDR2 YSYEKL. Here the CDR3 DNA reads TGCGCCAGCAGCCAAGATGGGCTTCCCAATCAGCCCCAGCATTTT. It codes for CASSQDGLPNQPQHF.